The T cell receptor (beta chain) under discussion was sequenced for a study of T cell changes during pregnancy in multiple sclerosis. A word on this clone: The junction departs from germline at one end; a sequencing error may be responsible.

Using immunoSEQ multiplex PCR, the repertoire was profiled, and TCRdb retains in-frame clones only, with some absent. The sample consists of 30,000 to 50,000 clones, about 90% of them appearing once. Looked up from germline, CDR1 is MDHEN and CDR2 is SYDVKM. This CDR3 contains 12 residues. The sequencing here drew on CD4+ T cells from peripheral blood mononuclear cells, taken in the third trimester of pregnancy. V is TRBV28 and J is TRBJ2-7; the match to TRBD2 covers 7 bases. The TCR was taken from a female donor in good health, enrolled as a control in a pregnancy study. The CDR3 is CASSSRRGSGHF. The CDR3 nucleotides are TGTGCCAGCAGTAGTCGGCGGGGGTCCGGTCACTTC. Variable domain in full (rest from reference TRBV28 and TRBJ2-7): DVKVTQSSRYLVKRTGEKVFLECVQDMDHENMFWYRQDPGLGLRLIYFSYDVKMKEKGDIPEGYSVSREKKERFSLILESASTNQTSMYLCASSSRRGSGHFGPGTRLTVT.